A single sample is the source of the 21 T cell receptor beta chains below, sequenced in a study of OX40 agonist ivuxolimab in advanced cancers. Repertoires were generated with immunoSEQ multiplex PCR, while TCRdb's copy carries only in-frame clones and drops some. The sample includes roughly 15,000 clones, roughly nine tenths seen only once; the top ten take around 67%. The specimen comprised CD4+ or CD8+ T cells sorted from blood, sampled in a trial of the OX40 agonist ivuxolimab. These receptors came from an adult with an advanced solid tumor such as melanoma, head and neck, liver or kidney cancer.

The rearrangement links TRBV7-3 to TRBJ1-1, with 8 bases that match TRBD1. V shed 5 bases and J 5 bases; nucleotides not matched to a gene: 13. CDR3 size: 16 residues. The germline CDR1 and CDR2 sequences are SGHTA and FQGTGA. The DNA for the CDR3 is TGTGCCAGCAGCCCCGAGTACCAGGGGGCAAGAACTGAAGCTTTCTTT. Protein product: CASSPEYQGARTEAFF. Complete variable domain (other parts from reference TRBV7-3 and TRBJ1-1): GAGVSQTPSNKVTEKGKYVELRCDPISGHTALYWYRQSLGQGPEFLIYFQGTGAADDSGLPNDRFFAVRPEGSVSTLKIQRTERGDSAVYLCASSPEYQGARTEAFFGQGTRLTVV.

This clone was found once. As DNA, the CDR3 is TGTGCCAGCAGTGAGGGACAGGGGATCGATGGCTACACCTTC. It is translated as CASSEGQGIDGYTF. The chain employs TRBV27 and TRBJ1-2, with 10 bases lining up with TRBD1. Germline CDR1 reads MNHEY; CDR2 reads SMNVEV (reference sequence). With V trimmed by 5 bases and J by 6 bases, 6 bases remained unmatched. The CDR3 has 14 residues.

The sample holds one count of this clone. This chain links TRBV2 with TRBJ2-1; maybe TRBD2 (5 bases). The CDR3 is made up of 14 amino acids. Per germline, CDR1 SNHLY and CDR2 FYNNEI. V lost 3 bases and J 8 bases, leaving 14 bases between the germline ends. DNA of the CDR3: TGTGCCAGCAGTGACCCGGGATCAATGGATGAGCAGTTCTTC. Its translation is CASSDPGSMDEQFF.

This CDR3 is CASSLRHPSQETQYF. CDR3 DNA sequence: TGTGCCAGCAGTTTGAGGCACCCCTCCCAAGAGACCCAGTACTTC. V and J are TRBV6-5 and TRBJ2-5; D call uncertain. Trimming took 4 bases from V and 1 from J, leaving 13 bases between them. The CDR3 is 15 amino acids. Germline-derived CDR1 and CDR2 are MNHEY and SVGAGI.

V gene TRBV30 combines with J gene TRBJ1-2, with D possibly being TRBD1 (6 bases). The CDR3 is made up of 15 amino acids. Trimming cost V 3 bases and J 5 bases, with 19 bases left between them. Per the germline V gene, CDR1 is GTSNPN and CDR2 is SVGIG (reference sequence). CDR3 coding DNA: TGTGCCTGGAGCCCTTGGCCAGGCAGGGGATATGGCTACACCTTC. Protein product: CAWSPWPGRGYGYTF.

The chain has TRBV6-1 and TRBJ1-1; 7 bases fit TRBD1. Germline values: CDR1 MNHNS, CDR2 SASEGT. This CDR3 has 14 amino acids. V lost 6 bases, J lost 1 base, and 5 bases stayed unmatched. CDR3 in amino acids: CASSVGTENTEAFF. CDR3 in DNA: TGTGCCAGCAGCGTAGGGACAGAGAACACTGAAGCTTTCTTT.

The chain uses TRBV4-2 and TRBJ1-1; perhaps TRBD1 as D (6 bases). CDR3 length equals 12 residues. Germline V CDR1 and CDR2: LGHNA, YNFKEQ. V was pared by 4 bases and J by 7 bases, with 10 bases between. CDR3 residues: CASSLGTFEAFF. CDR3 nucleotide sequence: TGTGCCAGCAGCCTCGGGACATTTGAAGCTTTCTTT.

The J gene is TRBJ2-3, the V gene TRBV30, with no clear D. The CDR3 loop spans 15 amino acids. The ends were cut back, 0 bases at V and 2 bases at J, with 12 bases in the middle. Germline V lookup: CDR1 GTSNPN, CDR2 SVGIG (reference sequence). This CDR3 reads CAWSVGVVNTDTQYF. The CDR3 bases are TGTGCCTGGAGTGTAGGCGTAGTCAACACAGATACGCAGTATTTT.

This clone came up a few times. The chain has TRBV14 and TRBJ1-2; D gene unclear. The CDR3 consists of 13 residues. V shed 3 bases and J shed 4 bases, with 9 bases lying between them. Germline lookup yields CDR1 SGHDN and CDR2 FVKESK. The CDR3 region is CASSQWALYGYTF. As DNA, the CDR3 is TGTGCCAGCAGCCAGTGGGCCCTCTATGGCTACACCTTC.

V gene TRBV30 combines with J gene TRBJ2-5, with 8 bases fitting TRBD1. The germline CDR1 and CDR2 sequences are GTSNPN and SVGIG (reference sequence). V was pared by 2 bases and J by 7 bases, with 9 bases of the junction left unmatched. The length of the CDR3 is 14 residues. CDR3 in DNA: TGTGCCTGGAGTACGGGGGACAGGATAGGGACCCAGTACTTC. Residues: CAWSTGDRIGTQYF. Using reference TRBV30 and TRBJ2-5 for the parts outside the CDR3, the full variable domain is SQTIHQWPATLVQPVGSPLSLECTVEGTSNPNLYWYRQAAGRGLQLLFYSVGIGQISSEVPQNLSASRPQDRQFILSSKKLLLSDSGFYLCAWSTGDRIGTQYFGPGTRLLVL.

The chain recombines TRBV16 with TRBJ2-7; perhaps TRBD2 as D (6 bases). The germline gives CDR1 KGHSY, CDR2 FQNENV. CDR3 length equals 17 residues. V lost 0 bases, J lost 4 bases, and 19 bases lay in between. The CDR3 DNA is TGTGCCAGCAGCCAATCTTCGGGAGTTTTTTTCAAGTACGAGCAGTACTTC. It translates to CASSQSSGVFFKYEQYF.

The chain combines TRBV27 with TRBJ1-1; 8 nucleotides line up with TRBD1. This CDR3 is built from 20 residues. From germline, CDR1 is MNHEY and CDR2 SMNVEV (reference sequence). With 0 bases clipped from V and 5 bases from J, the junction kept 20 bases outside the gene matches. CDR3 residues: CASSLSITDPPTGGGTEAFF. The CDR3 nucleotides are TGTGCCAGCAGTTTATCGATAACCGACCCACCCACAGGGGGAGGTACTGAAGCTTTCTTT.

CDR3 sequence reads: CASSIRGGYTEAFF. CDR3 in DNA: TGTGCCAGTAGTATACGGGGCGGGTACACTGAAGCTTTCTTT. V gene TRBV19 combines with J gene TRBJ1-1, with TRBD1 as a possible D gene (5 bases). The CDR3 extends over 14 amino acids. The germline V gene has CDR1 LNHDA and CDR2 SQIVND (reference sequence). V lost 2 bases, J lost 3 bases, and 10 bases lay in between.

The chain joins TRBV27 to TRBJ2-1; 9 positions agree with TRBD2. CDR3 length: 13 residues. V lost 5 bases and J lost 7; bases outside the gene matches: 3. Germline V gene sequence: CDR1 MNHEY, CDR2 SMNVEV (reference sequence). CDR3 in amino acids: CASSVLAGNEQFF. In DNA form, the CDR3 reads TGTGCCAGCAGTGTCCTAGCGGGGAATGAGCAGTTCTTC.

The genes are TRBV7-6 and TRBJ1-4; TRBD1 aligns across 9 bases. Germline CDR1 and CDR2: SGHVS and FNYEAQ. CDR3 length: 18 residues. V was clipped by 1 base and J by 8 bases; unmatched bases: 14. CDR3 amino acids: CASSLGPSPGQGMEKLFF. The CDR3 DNA sequence: TGTGCCAGCAGCTTAGGTCCCTCACCGGGACAGGGTATGGAAAAACTGTTTTTT.

V and J are TRBV23-1 and TRBJ2-4, with D perhaps matching TRBD1 or TRBD2 (5 bases each). TRBV23-1 carries the ORF label, with uncertain function. Trimming cost V 0 bases and J 8 bases, with 11 bases left between them. The CDR3 length is 14 residues. The CDR3 coding sequence is TGCGCCAGCAGTCAATCGAGGGGCGTGTACATTCAGTACTTC. It is translated as CASSQSRGVYIQYF.

V and J are TRBV5-4 and TRBJ2-7; TRBD2 matches at 7 bases. V dropped 5 bases and J dropped 5; count of bases not matched to a gene: 10. The CDR3 is made up of 14 amino acids. CDR1 and CDR2 (germline): SGHNT, YYREEE (reference sequence). The CDR3 coding sequence is TGTGCCAGCAGGGCGGGAGTAGGTTACGACGAGCAGTACTTC. Translated, it gives CASRAGVGYDEQYF.

The sample holds one count of this clone. The chain has TRBV5-6 and TRBJ2-3; D unclear. This CDR3 is built from 16 residues. Germline lookup yields CDR1 SGHDT and CDR2 YYEEEE. Between the trimmed V and J ends, which lost 1 base and 1 base, there was a span of 13 bases. The chain's CDR3 is CASSLWSGPCTDTQYF. CDR3 in DNA: TGTGCCAGCAGCTTGTGGTCCGGGCCCTGCACAGATACGCAGTATTTT.

This clone came up a few times. The rearrangement links TRBV30 to TRBJ1-2; 7 bases map to TRBD1. V shed 8 bases and J 8 bases; nucleotides not matched to a gene: 11. Germline assignment: CDR1 GTSNPN and CDR2 SVGIG (reference sequence). This CDR3 is 12 amino acids long. DNA of the CDR3: TGTGCCCACAGCGAGGGGGCTGGGGGCTACACCTTC. Residues: CAHSEGAGGYTF.

The chain carries TRBV7-2 and TRBJ2-3; D might be TRBD1 (6 bases). The CDR3 covers 15 residues. Trimming removed 5 bases at V and 4 bases at J, with 16 bases between. Germline V lookup: CDR1 SGHTA, CDR2 FQGNSA. The CDR3 DNA reads TGTGCCAGCAGCCCGGACAGTGGAGGATCAGATACGCAGTATTTT. Amino acid sequence: CASSPDSGGSDTQYF.

This rearrangement joins TRBV4-2 to TRBJ1-2, with a weak D call TRBD1 (6 bases). Germline assignment: CDR1 LGHNA and CDR2 YNFKEQ. This CDR3 contains 16 residues. V gave up 2 bases and J gave up 2 bases, with 15 bases separating them. CDR3 coding DNA: TGTGCCAGCAGCCAAACGACGGGACAACAAAACTATGGCTACACCTTC. Translated: CASSQTTGQQNYGYTF.